This record covers a single T cell receptor (beta chain). Its antigen is undetermined. Relative to the germline gene, one junction end is altered; a read error may explain this. The entry originates in a study of blood T cells in healthy people across ages. Study findings and constraints: In long-lived donors, naive CD4+ cell counts and diversity exceeded those of aged donors.

The germline gives CDR1 MGHRA, CDR2 YSYEKL. This CDR3 region has 16 residues. The use of a sample-barcoded 5' primer and a J-beta primer mix characterized a second PCR of 7 to 11 cycles. From the 5' RACE reads, TCRdb called clonotypes with MiXCR, one entry per CDR3 protein. The sample holds some 1.6 million distinct CDR3 sequences, roughly 30% seen once. The rearrangement uses TRBV4-1 and TRBJ2-7; 15 bases align to TRBD2. This sequence was found in a woman aged 25 to 45 in good health. Sequenced material: blood. The CDR3 spells CASSQEGLAGGYGQYF. The DNA for the CDR3 is TGCGCCAGCAGCCAAGAGGGACTAGCGGGGGGCTACGGGCAGTACTTC.